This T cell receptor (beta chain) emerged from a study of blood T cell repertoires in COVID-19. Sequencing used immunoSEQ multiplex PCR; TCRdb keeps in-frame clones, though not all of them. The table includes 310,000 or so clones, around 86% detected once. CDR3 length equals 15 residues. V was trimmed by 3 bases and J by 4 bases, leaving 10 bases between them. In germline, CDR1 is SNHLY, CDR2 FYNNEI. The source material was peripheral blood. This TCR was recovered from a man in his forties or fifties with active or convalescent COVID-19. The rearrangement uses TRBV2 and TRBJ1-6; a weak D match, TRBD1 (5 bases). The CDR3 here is CASSEAGVYNSPLHF. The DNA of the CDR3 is TGTGCCAGCAGTGAGGCGGGGGTGTATAATTCACCCCTCCACTTT.